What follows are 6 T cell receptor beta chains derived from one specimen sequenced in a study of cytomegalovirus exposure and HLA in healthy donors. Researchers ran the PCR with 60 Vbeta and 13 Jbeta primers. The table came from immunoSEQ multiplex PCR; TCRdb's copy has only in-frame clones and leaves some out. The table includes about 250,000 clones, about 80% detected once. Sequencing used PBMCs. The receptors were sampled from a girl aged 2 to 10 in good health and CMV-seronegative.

The CDR3 nucleotides read TGTGCCAGCAGCTCCGGACAGTACTCCTACGAGCAGTACTTC. It specifies CASSSGQYSYEQYF. This chain connects TRBV7-2 to TRBJ2-7, with D perhaps TRBD1 (6 bases). The germline gives CDR1 SGHTA, CDR2 FQGNSA. CDR3 size: 14 residues. The V and J ends lost 4 bases and 0 bases respectively, with 10 bases between them.

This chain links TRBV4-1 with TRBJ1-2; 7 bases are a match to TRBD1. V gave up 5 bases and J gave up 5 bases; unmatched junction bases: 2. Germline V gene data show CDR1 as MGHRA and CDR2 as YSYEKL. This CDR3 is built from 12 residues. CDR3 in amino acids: CASSTGVYGYTF. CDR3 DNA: TGCGCCAGCAGCACAGGGGTTTATGGCTACACCTTC.

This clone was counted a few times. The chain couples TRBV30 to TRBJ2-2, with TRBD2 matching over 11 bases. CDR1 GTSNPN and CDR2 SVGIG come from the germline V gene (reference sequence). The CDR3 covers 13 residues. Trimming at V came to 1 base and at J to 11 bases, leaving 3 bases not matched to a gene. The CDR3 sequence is CAWSGTSGRELFF. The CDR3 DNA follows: TGTGCCTGGAGTGGGACTAGCGGGCGAGAGCTGTTTTTT.

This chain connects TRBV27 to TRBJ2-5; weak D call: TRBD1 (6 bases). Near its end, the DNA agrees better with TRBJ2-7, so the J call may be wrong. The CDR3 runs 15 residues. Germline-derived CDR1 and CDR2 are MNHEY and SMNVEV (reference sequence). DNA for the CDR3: TGTGCCAGCAGTTGGTTCGGCGGCAGGGGCTACGAGCAGTACTTC. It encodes CASSWFGGRGYEQYF.

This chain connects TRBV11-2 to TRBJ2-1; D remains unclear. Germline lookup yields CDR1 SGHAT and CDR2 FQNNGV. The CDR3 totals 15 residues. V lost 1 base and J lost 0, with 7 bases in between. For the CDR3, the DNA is TGTGCCAGCAGCTTAGGATCGGTCTCCTACAATGAGCAGTTCTTC. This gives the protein CASSLGSVSYNEQFF.

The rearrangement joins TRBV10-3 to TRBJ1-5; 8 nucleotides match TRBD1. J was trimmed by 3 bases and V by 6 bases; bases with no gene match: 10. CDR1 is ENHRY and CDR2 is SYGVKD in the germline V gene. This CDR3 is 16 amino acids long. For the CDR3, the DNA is TGTGCCATCAGACCTGGGACAGGCCCCTACAATCAGCCCCAGCATTTT. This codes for CAIRPGTGPYNQPQHF.